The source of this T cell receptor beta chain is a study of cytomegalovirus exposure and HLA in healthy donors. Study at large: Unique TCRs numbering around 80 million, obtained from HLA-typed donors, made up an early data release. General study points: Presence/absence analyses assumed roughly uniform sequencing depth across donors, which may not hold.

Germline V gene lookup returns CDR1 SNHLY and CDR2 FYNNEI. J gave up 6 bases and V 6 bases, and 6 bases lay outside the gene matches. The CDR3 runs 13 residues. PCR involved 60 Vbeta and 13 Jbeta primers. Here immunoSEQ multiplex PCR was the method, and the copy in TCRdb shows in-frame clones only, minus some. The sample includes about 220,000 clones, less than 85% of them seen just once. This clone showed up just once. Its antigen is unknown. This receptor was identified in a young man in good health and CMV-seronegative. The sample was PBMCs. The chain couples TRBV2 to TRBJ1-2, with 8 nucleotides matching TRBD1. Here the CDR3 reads CASRPTGENGYTF. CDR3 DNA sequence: TGTGCCAGCAGGCCGACAGGGGAGAATGGCTACACCTTC.